These 27 T cell receptor beta chains came from one sample sequenced in a study of blood T cell repertoires in COVID-19. Clones were read by immunoSEQ multiplex PCR, and TCRdb kept only the in-frame ones, dropping some. Of about 240,000 clones in the sample, around 86% were seen once. Sequences were obtained from peripheral blood. These receptors originate from a woman in her sixties with active or convalescent COVID-19.

V gene TRBV19 combines with J gene TRBJ1-1; TRBD1 agrees at 7 bases. CDR3 length: 14 amino acids. V lost 7 bases and J lost 6; bases outside the gene matches: 11. CDR1 and CDR2 (germline): LNHDA, SQIVND (reference sequence). CDR3 in amino acids: CASIPGQGGAEAFF. The DNA of the CDR3 is TGTGCCAGTATCCCGGGGCAGGGGGGCGCTGAAGCTTTCTTT.

This clone was counted between two and nine times. This chain connects TRBV2 to TRBJ2-3; TRBD2 might be the D (7 bases). CDR1 SNHLY and CDR2 FYNNEI come from the germline V gene. This CDR3 contains 13 residues. V was clipped by 7 bases and J by 0 bases, with 8 bases between them. The CDR3: CASKGGSTDTQYF. CDR3 DNA: TGTGCCAGCAAGGGGGGGAGCACAGATACGCAGTATTTT.

This chain uses TRBV6-5 with TRBJ1-1, with a tentative D call TRBD1 (6 bases). V was cut by 10 bases and J by 4 bases, with 19 bases left in between. Germline CDR1 MNHEY, CDR2 SVGAGI. The CDR3 runs 14 residues. As DNA, the CDR3 is TGTGCCACTCGACAGGACCCCGGGATCACTGAAGCTTTCTTT. Protein product: CATRQDPGITEAFF.

The rearrangement joins TRBV2 to TRBJ2-5; possible D gene TRBD2, 7 bases. V lost 5 bases, J lost 7 bases, and 20 bases lay in between. The CDR3 contains 15 residues. Germline lookup yields CDR1 SNHLY and CDR2 FYNNEI. The DNA for the CDR3 is TGTGCCAGCAGTCCTACAACGGTAGGGGGGGGGACCCAGTACTTC. This sequence encodes CASSPTTVGGGTQYF.

The chain couples TRBV25-1 to TRBJ1-6, with 7 bases fitting TRBD1. V lost 7 bases to trimming and J lost 6 bases; unmatched junction nucleotides: 9. Germline V gives CDR1 MGHDK, CDR2 SYGVNS. The CDR3 is 15 residues long. CDR3: CASNPTGTANSPLHF. In DNA, the CDR3 is TGTGCCAGCAACCCTACCGGGACAGCTAATTCACCCCTCCACTTT.

In this sample, this clone turned up a few times. J is TRBJ1-2 and V is TRBV5-1; 8 nucleotides align to TRBD1. The V gene's germline CDR1 is SGHRS and CDR2 YFSETQ. The V segment lost 4 bases and the J segment 8 bases; nucleotides outside the gene matches: 10. The CDR3 has 14 residues. The CDR3 reads CASSPVLTGEGYTF. The CDR3 DNA sequence: TGCGCCAGCAGCCCCGTTCTGACAGGGGAGGGCTACACCTTC.

In its sample, this clone was seen once. The V call is TRBV10-2, the J call TRBJ2-3; 10 bases agree with TRBD2. Germline V gene lookup returns CDR1 WSHSY and CDR2 SAAADI. V dropped 0 bases and J dropped 2; count of bases not matched to a gene: 5. The CDR3 is 17 amino acids. The CDR3 reads CASSESRSGGATDTQYF. The CDR3, as DNA: TGCGCCAGCAGTGAGTCGAGAAGCGGGGGGGCCACAGATACGCAGTATTTT.

The chain couples TRBV18 to TRBJ2-1; possibly TRBD2 for D (5 bases). Germline V CDR1 and CDR2: KGHSH, LQKENI. This CDR3 has 13 amino acids. Between the trimmed V and J ends, which lost 3 bases and 4 bases, there was a span of 7 bases. The DNA of the CDR3 is TGTGCCAGCTCACCGACGGGGTACAATGAGCAGTTCTTC. Protein sequence: CASSPTGYNEQFF.

The chain uses TRBV7-8 and TRBJ2-7; tentatively, D is TRBD2 (6 bases). CDR1 SGHVS and CDR2 FQNEAQ come from the germline V gene. V was cut by 4 bases and J by 2 bases, with 12 bases left in between. This CDR3 region has 14 residues. In nucleotides, the CDR3 is TGTGCCAGCAGCTGGGGGGACGTCGCCTACGAGCAGTACTTC. Protein product: CASSWGDVAYEQYF.

The rearrangement links TRBV28 to TRBJ1-1, with D unclear. V dropped 10 bases and J dropped 0 bases, with 12 bases sitting between them. There are 13 residues in the CDR3. Per the germline V gene, CDR1 is MDHEN and CDR2 is SYDVKM. CDR3 residues: CATHGIMNTEAFF. Here the CDR3 DNA reads TGTGCCACCCACGGGATCATGAACACTGAAGCTTTCTTT.

This chain connects TRBV30 to TRBJ1-2; unclear D gene. V was cut by 4 bases and J by 1 base, with 16 bases left in between. Germline V gene data show CDR1 as GTSNPN and CDR2 as SVGIG (reference sequence). This CDR3 is 15 amino acids long. The CDR3 region has the DNA TGTGCCTGGACTAGGAGGTCCCCCTATAACTATGGCTACACCTTC. Translated, it gives CAWTRRSPYNYGYTF.

In its sample, this clone was seen many times. The sample has other DNA sequences that encode this CDR3 too. This sequence joins TRBV5-1 and TRBJ1-3; the D is unclear. This CDR3 has 14 residues. V was trimmed by 4 bases and J by 4 bases, leaving 12 bases between them. CDR1 SGHRS and CDR2 YFSETQ come from the germline V gene. Here the CDR3 DNA reads TGCGCCAGCAGCAACGGACTGGAGGGAAACACCATATATTTT. Amino acids: CASSNGLEGNTIYF.

This chain's CDR3 is CASSGQGGGRYGYTF. For the CDR3, the DNA is TGTGCCAGTAGTGGACAGGGAGGGGGTCGGTATGGCTACACCTTC. The chain carries TRBV19 and TRBJ1-2, with 8 bases aligning to TRBD1. In germline, CDR1 is LNHDA, CDR2 SQIVND (reference sequence). CDR3 length equals 15 residues. Trimming took 5 bases from V and 5 from J; bases not matched to a gene: 10.

This chain uses TRBV6-5 with TRBJ1-3; no reliable D call. CDR1 is MNHEY and CDR2 is SVGAGI in the germline V gene. The CDR3 is 16 amino acids. Trimming took off 0 bases at V and 2 bases at J, with 11 bases between the two ends. CDR3 DNA: TGTGCCAGCAGTTACTCGATGGGAGGAGCTGGAAACACCATATATTTT. Residues: CASSYSMGGAGNTIYF.

The chain has TRBV19 and TRBJ2-5; 11 positions match TRBD2. The CDR3 is 15 residues long. Germline CDR1 LNHDA, CDR2 SQIVND (reference sequence). Trimming cost V 4 bases and J 5 bases; bases outside gene matches: 6. As DNA, the CDR3 is TGTGCCAGTAGTACCCTAGCGGGGGGTCGGGAGACCCAGTACTTC. Translating it yields CASSTLAGGRETQYF. The full variable domain, with the rest looked up from reference TRBV19 and TRBJ2-5, is DGGITQSPKYLFRKEGQNVTLSCEQNLNHDAMYWYRQDPGQGLRLIYYSQIVNDFQKGDIAEGYSVSREKKESFPLTVTSAQKNPTAFYLCASSTLAGGRETQYFGPGTRLLVL.

This sequence joins TRBV10-3 and TRBJ1-1; D is undetermined. Germline V CDR1 and CDR2: ENHRY, SYGVKD. This CDR3 is 14 amino acids long. The V end was cut by 3 bases, the J end by 2 bases, with 10 bases between. CDR3 sequence (DNA): TGTGCCATCAGTGAAGAGGGAACCAACACTGAAGCTTTCTTT. Encoded protein: CAISEEGTNTEAFF.

The chain links TRBV14 to TRBJ2-7, with a weak D call TRBD2 (6 bases). This CDR3 has 16 amino acids. CDR1 SGHDN and CDR2 FVKESK come from the germline V gene. Trimming took off 1 base at V and 2 bases at J, with 15 bases between the two ends. CDR3 DNA sequence: TGTGCCAGCAGCCAAGCCGTTGGGGGGTATACCTACGAGCAGTACTTC. Amino acid sequence: CASSQAVGGYTYEQYF.

Comments on this clone: This sample also contains other DNA sequences that code for the same CDR3. The V call is TRBV19, the J call TRBJ2-7; TRBD1 matches 11 bases. Germline lookup yields CDR1 LNHDA and CDR2 SQIVND (reference sequence). The ends lost 3 bases at V and 4 bases at J; junction bases unmatched: 5. This CDR3 comprises 15 residues. Here the CDR3 reads CASSIGTGGRYEQYF. CDR3 nucleotide sequence: TGTGCCAGTAGTATCGGGACAGGGGGTCGGTACGAGCAGTACTTC.

This clone appeared a single time. The chain has TRBV4-2 and TRBJ1-5; 7 nucleotides agree with TRBD1. J was trimmed by 3 bases and V by 0 bases; bases with no gene match: 5. This CDR3 has 16 residues. The germline V gene has CDR1 LGHNA and CDR2 YNFKEQ. The CDR3 DNA is TGTGCCAGCAGCCAAGATGGGGACAGCCTCAATCAGCCCCAGCATTTT. Protein product: CASSQDGDSLNQPQHF.

V usage is TRBV21-1 and J usage is TRBJ1-5; the DNA was not used to check the table's D call, TRBD1. TRBV21-1 is a pseudogene segment. The CDR3 is 17 amino acids. CDR3: CASSKAPQGAVVQPQHF. The CDR3 region has the DNA TGTGCCAGCAGCAAAGCGCCCCAGGGGGCGGTTGTGCAGCCCCAGCATTTT.

J is TRBJ1-2 and V is TRBV18; TRBD1 matches 8 bases. The CDR3 contains 14 residues. V trimming: 3 bases; J trimming: 8 bases; junction bases outside the gene matches: 8. CDR1 is KGHSH, CDR2 LQKENI, per germline. CDR3 region: CASSPGTGSIGYTF. The CDR3 DNA sequence: TGTGCCAGCTCACCCGGGACAGGTAGTATCGGCTACACCTTC.

The genes are TRBV6-2 or TRBV6-3 and TRBJ2-7, with TRBD1 identical over 9 bases. Germline values: CDR1 MNHEY, CDR2 SVGEGT. The V gene end was trimmed by 4 bases and the J gene end by 6 bases; junction bases not matched to a gene: 7. The CDR3 is 14 amino acids. The CDR3 reads CASSWLGQGFEQYF. The CDR3, as DNA: TGTGCCAGCAGTTGGTTGGGACAGGGCTTCGAGCAGTACTTC.

This sequence joins TRBV3-1 (or the pseudogene TRBV3-2) and TRBJ2-5, with 12 bases identical to TRBD2. The length of the CDR3 is 18 residues. Germline V gene sequence: CDR1 LGHDT, CDR2 YNNKEL (reference sequence). Unmatched junction bases numbered 8, after V lost 1 base and J lost 2 bases. CDR3 in DNA: TGTGCCAGCAGCCAAGTCCTAGCGGGGGGGATTATACAAGAGACCCAGTACTTC. This translates into CASSQVLAGGIIQETQYF.

The chain has TRBV6-5 and TRBJ1-2; TRBD1 might be the D (5 bases). Deletions cut 0 bases from V and 4 bases from J, with 12 bases between. This CDR3 has 15 residues. From germline, CDR1 is MNHEY and CDR2 SVGAGI. CDR3 sequence reads: CASSYSGASGYGYTF. CDR3 nucleotides: TGTGCCAGCAGTTACTCTGGGGCCTCCGGCTATGGCTACACCTTC.

J is TRBJ1-4 and V is TRBV7-2; a possible D gene is TRBD1 (5 bases). V shed 3 bases and J shed 8 bases, with 13 bases lying between them. There are 14 residues in the CDR3. The germline V gene encodes CDR1 SGHTA and CDR2 FQGNSA. The CDR3 DNA reads TGTGCCAGCAGCTTTTCAGGGATAGGAGAAAAACTGTTTTTT. Translating gives CASSFSGIGEKLFF.

The chain employs TRBV4-1 and TRBJ1-6; TRBD1 agrees at 7 bases. CDR3 length equals 18 residues. The germline gives CDR1 MGHRA, CDR2 YSYEKL. V dropped 3 bases and J dropped 9; count of bases not matched to a gene: 17. The CDR3 DNA reads TGCGCCAGCAGCCAGCAGGGGGGACTGCAGCCGGGGGTTTCACCCCTCCACTTT. This sequence encodes CASSQQGGLQPGVSPLHF.

Note on this clone: Germline and junction disagree at one end, which may indicate a read error. CDR3: CASRLVDRSQDTQYF. The CDR3 bases are TGTGCCAGCAGATTGGTGGACAGGTCCCAGGATACGCAGTATTTT. The chain couples TRBV5-6 to TRBJ2-3; 7 bases are a match to TRBD1. From germline, CDR1 is SGHDT and CDR2 YYEEEE. The CDR3 is made up of 15 amino acids.